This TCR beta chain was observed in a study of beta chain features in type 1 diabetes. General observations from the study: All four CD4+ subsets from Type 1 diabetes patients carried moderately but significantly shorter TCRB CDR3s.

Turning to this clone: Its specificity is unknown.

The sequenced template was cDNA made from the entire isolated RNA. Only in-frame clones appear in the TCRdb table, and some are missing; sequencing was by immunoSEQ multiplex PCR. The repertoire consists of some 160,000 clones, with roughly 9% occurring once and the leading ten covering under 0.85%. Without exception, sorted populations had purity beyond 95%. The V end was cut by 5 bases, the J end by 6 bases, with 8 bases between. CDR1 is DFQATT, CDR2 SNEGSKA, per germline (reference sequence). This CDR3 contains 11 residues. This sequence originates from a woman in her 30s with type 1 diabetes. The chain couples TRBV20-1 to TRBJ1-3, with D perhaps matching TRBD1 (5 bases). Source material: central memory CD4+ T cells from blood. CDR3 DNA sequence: TGCAGTGCTCGGGGGACAAACACCATATATTTT. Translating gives CSARGTNTIYF.